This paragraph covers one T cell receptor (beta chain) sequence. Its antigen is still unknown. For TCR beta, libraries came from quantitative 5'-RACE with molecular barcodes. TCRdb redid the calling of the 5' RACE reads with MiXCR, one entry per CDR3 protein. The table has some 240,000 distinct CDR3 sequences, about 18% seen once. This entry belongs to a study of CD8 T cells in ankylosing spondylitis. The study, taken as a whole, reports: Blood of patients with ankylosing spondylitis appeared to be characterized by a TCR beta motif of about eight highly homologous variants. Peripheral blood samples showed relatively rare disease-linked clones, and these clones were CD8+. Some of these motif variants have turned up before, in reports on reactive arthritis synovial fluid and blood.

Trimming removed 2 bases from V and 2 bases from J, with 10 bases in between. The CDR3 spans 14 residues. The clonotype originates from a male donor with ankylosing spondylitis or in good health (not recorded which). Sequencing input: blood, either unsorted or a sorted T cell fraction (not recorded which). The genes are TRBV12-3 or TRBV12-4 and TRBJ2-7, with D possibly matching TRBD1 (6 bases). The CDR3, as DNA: TGTGCCAGCAGTTTAACAGGGCCAGCCTACGAGCAGTACTTC. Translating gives CASSLTGPAYEQYF.